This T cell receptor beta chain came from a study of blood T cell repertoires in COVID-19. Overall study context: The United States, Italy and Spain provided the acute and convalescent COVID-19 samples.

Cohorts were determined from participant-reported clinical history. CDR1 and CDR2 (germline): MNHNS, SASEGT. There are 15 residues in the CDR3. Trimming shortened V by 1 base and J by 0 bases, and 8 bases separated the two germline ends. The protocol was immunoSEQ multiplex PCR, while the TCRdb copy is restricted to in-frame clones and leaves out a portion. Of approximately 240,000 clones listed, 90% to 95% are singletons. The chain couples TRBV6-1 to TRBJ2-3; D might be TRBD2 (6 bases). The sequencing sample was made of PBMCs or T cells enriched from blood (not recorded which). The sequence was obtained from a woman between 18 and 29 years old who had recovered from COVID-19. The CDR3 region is CASSEVSGSTDTQYF. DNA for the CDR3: TGTGCCAGCAGTGAAGTCAGCGGGAGCACAGATACGCAGTATTTT.